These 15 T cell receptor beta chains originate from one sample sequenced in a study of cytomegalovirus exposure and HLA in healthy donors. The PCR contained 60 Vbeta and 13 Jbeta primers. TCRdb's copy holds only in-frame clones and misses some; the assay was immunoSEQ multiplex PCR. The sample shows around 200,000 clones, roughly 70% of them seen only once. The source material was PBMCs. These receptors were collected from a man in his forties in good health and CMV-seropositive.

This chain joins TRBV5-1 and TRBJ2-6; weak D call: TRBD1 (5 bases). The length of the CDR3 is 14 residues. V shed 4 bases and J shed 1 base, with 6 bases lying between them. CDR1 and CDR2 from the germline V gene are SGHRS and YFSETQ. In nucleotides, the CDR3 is TGCGCCAGCAGCAGGGGATCTGGGGCCAACGTCCTGACTTTC. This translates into CASSRGSGANVLTF.

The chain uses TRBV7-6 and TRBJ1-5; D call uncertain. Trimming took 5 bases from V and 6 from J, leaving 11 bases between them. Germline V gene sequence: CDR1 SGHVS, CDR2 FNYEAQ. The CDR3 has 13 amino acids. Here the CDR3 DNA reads TGTGCCAGCAGCGCCGCGGGGTCTCAGCCCCAGCATTTT. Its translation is CASSAAGSQPQHF.

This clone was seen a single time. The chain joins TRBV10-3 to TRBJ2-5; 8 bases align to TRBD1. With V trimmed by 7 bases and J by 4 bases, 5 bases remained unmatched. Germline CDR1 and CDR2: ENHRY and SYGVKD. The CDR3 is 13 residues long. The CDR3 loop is CAIKGQGGETQYF. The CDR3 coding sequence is TGTGCCATCAAAGGACAGGGTGGAGAGACCCAGTACTTC.

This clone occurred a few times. For the CDR3, the DNA is TGTGCCAGTAGCGAGGGACTTTTGAACACTGAAGCTTTCTTT. Translating it yields CASSEGLLNTEAFF. The V gene is TRBV19, the J gene TRBJ1-1, with a tentative D call TRBD1 (5 bases). Germline-derived CDR1 and CDR2 are LNHDA and SQIVND (reference sequence). The CDR3 totals 14 residues. V was shortened by 6 bases and J by 0 bases, with 11 bases between the two germline ends. Full variable domain (rest looked up from reference TRBV19 and TRBJ1-1): DGGITQSPKYLFRKEGQNVTLSCEQNLNHDAMYWYRQDPGQGLRLIYYSQIVNDFQKGDIAEGYSVSREKKESFPLTVTSAQKNPTAFYLCASSEGLLNTEAFFGQGTRLTVV.

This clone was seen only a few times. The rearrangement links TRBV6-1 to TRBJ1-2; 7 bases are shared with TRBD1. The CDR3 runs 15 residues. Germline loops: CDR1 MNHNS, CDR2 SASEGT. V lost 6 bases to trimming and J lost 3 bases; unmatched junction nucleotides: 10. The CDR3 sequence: CASSLDDRVYYGYTF. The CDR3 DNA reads TGTGCCAGCAGCCTTGACGACAGGGTCTACTATGGCTACACCTTC.

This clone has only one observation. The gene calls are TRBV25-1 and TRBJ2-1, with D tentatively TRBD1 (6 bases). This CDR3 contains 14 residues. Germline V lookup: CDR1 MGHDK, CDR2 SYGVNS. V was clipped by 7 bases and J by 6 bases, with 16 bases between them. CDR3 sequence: CASKSPGVVNEQFF. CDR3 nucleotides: TGTGCCAGCAAGAGTCCAGGGGTAGTCAATGAGCAGTTCTTC.

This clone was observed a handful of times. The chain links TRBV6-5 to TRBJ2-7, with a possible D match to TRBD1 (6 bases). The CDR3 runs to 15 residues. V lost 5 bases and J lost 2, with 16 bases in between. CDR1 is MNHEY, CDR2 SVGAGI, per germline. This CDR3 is CASSAQQGPPYEQYF. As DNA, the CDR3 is TGTGCCAGCAGTGCCCAACAGGGTCCCCCCTACGAGCAGTACTTC.

The CDR3 DNA sequence: TGTGCCAGCAGTTACACGGGGGGGCAGGGGACCCAGTACTTC. It translates to CASSYTGGQGTQYF. V and J are TRBV6-5 and TRBJ2-5; 8 nucleotides agree with TRBD2. V dropped 2 bases and J dropped 7; count of bases not matched to a gene: 6. This CDR3 comprises 14 residues. Germline V gene data show CDR1 as MNHEY and CDR2 as SVGAGI.

CDR3 residues: CASSLGRQGANNEQFF. For the CDR3, the DNA is TGTGCCAGCAGCTTAGGTCGTCAGGGGGCGAACAATGAGCAGTTCTTC. This chain uses TRBV7-2 with TRBJ2-1, with 8 bases matching TRBD1. The CDR3 has 16 residues. CDR1 is SGHTA, CDR2 FQGNSA, per germline. With V trimmed by 1 base and J by 5 bases, 7 bases remained unmatched.

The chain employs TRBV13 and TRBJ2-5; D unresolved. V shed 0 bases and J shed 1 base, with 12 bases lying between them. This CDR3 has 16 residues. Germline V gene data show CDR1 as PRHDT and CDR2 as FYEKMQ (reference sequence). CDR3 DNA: TGTGCCAGCAGCTTAGGGTACCTCTGGCCCCAAGAGACCCAGTACTTC. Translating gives CASSLGYLWPQETQYF.

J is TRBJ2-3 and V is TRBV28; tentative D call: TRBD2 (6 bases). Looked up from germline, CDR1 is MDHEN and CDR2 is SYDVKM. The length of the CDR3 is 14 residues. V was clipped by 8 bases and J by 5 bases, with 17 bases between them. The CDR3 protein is CASLGSGAGDTQYF. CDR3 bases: TGTGCCAGCTTAGGGTCCGGAGCGGGAGATACGCAGTATTTT.

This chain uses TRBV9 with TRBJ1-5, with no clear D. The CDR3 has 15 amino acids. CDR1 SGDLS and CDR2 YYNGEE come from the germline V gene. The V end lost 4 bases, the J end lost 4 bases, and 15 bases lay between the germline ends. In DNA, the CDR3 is TGTGCCAGCAGCTCCACATCAGATCGAAATCAGCCCCAGCATTTT. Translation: CASSSTSDRNQPQHF.

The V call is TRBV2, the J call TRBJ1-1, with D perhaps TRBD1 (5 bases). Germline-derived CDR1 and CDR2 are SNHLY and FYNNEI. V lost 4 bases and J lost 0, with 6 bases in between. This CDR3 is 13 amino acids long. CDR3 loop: CASSVDMNTEAFF. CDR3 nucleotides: TGTGCCAGCAGTGTGGACATGAACACTGAAGCTTTCTTT.

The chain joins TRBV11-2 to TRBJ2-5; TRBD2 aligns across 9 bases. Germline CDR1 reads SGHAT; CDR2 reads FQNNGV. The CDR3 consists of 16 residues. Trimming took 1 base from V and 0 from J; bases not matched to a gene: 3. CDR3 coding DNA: TGTGCCAGCAGCTTAGGGCTAGCGGGGAACCAAGAGACCCAGTACTTC. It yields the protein CASSLGLAGNQETQYF. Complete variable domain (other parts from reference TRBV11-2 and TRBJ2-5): EAGVAQSPRYKIIEKRQSVAFWCNPISGHATLYWYQQILGQGPKLLIQFQNNGVVDDSQLPKDRFSAERLKGVDSTLKIQPAKLEDSAVYLCASSLGLAGNQETQYFGPGTRLLVL.

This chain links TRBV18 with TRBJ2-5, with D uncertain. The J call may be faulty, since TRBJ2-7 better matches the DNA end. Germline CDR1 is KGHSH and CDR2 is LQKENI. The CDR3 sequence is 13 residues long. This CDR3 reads CASSSASSYEQYF. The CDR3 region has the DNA TGTGCCAGCTCGTCCGCTTCCTCCTACGAGCAGTACTTC.